This entry is about one TCR beta chain. The data were taken from a study of control samples from healthy donors and cancer patients. The assay was immunoSEQ multiplex PCR, and TCRdb's table has in-frame clones only and misses some. The repertoire holds about 70,000 clones, 75% to 90% seen once, with under 30% in the top ten. Per germline, CDR1 DFQATT and CDR2 SNEGSKA (reference sequence). This CDR3 contains 11 residues. Trimming stripped 5 bases from V and 7 bases from J, with 11 bases between. This sequence joins TRBV20-1 and TRBJ1-1; D uncertain. This receptor was taken from a middle-aged man in good health. The sequenced material came from blood. As DNA, the CDR3 is TGCAGTGCTGACCGGGGAGTTGAAGCTTTCTTT. Its protein is CSADRGVEAFF.